These 23 T cell receptor beta chains came from one sample sequenced in a study of blood T cell repertoires in COVID-19. TCRdb's copy holds only in-frame clones and misses some; the assay was immunoSEQ multiplex PCR. The sample records 150,000 to 200,000 clones, 82% being singletons. The sample was peripheral blood. The receptors were sampled from a woman between 65 and 79 years old with acute or convalescent COVID-19.

The rearrangement links TRBV5-6 to TRBJ2-7; weak D call: TRBD2 (6 bases). The CDR3 covers 15 residues. V was clipped by 0 bases and J by 4 bases, with 14 bases between them. The V gene's germline CDR1 is SGHDT and CDR2 YYEEEE. The CDR3 spells CASSLAGTGVYEQYF. CDR3 nucleotide sequence: TGTGCCAGCAGCTTGGCCGGGACGGGGGTGTACGAGCAGTACTTC.

The chain recombines TRBV1 with TRBJ2-1; the listed D gene, TRBD2, was not tested against the DNA. TRBV1 is deemed a pseudogene. The CDR3 extends over 13 amino acids. In DNA form, the CDR3 reads TGCACCACCCGGACTAGCGGGAGTGATGAGCAGTTCTTC. Amino acids: CTTRTSGSDEQFF.

This clone was counted once. This rearrangement joins TRBV19 to TRBJ1-1, with 7 bases identical to TRBD1. Germline lookup yields CDR1 LNHDA and CDR2 SQIVND (reference sequence). V lost 10 bases to trimming and J lost 5 bases; unmatched junction nucleotides: 10. The CDR3 is 13 amino acids. The chain's CDR3 is CATAGGSWTEAFF. CDR3 sequence (DNA): TGTGCCACAGCAGGGGGTTCGTGGACTGAAGCTTTCTTT.

The rearrangement links TRBV5-6 to TRBJ1-1; D gene uncertain. CDR1 and CDR2 (germline): SGHDT, YYEEEE. Trimming took off 0 bases at V and 3 bases at J, with 6 bases between the two ends. This CDR3 is built from 13 residues. DNA for the CDR3: TGTGCCAGCAGCTTGGGCGGGGACACTGAAGCTTTCTTT. Encoded protein: CASSLGGDTEAFF.

V and J are TRBV7-9 and TRBJ2-1; tentatively, D is TRBD2 (5 bases). The germline V and J ends were trimmed by 3 bases and 6 bases, with 15 bases remaining between them. Germline-derived CDR1 and CDR2 are SEHNR and FQNEAQ (reference sequence). This CDR3 has 15 residues. CDR3 sequence (DNA): TGTGCCAGCAGCTTCTCGGGATTGGGGAGCAATGAGCAGTTCTTC. This gives the protein CASSFSGLGSNEQFF.

The chain couples TRBV15 to TRBJ1-1; a possible D gene is TRBD1 (5 bases). V shed 10 bases and J shed 1 base, with 13 bases lying between them. The germline gives CDR1 LNHNV, CDR2 YYDKDF (reference sequence). The CDR3 has 13 amino acids. The DNA of the CDR3 is TGTGCCATCGCCAGGGATGCGAACACTGAAGCTTTCTTT. Its translation is CAIARDANTEAFF.

J is TRBJ1-2 and V is TRBV11-2, with 8 bases identical to TRBD1. The CDR3 runs to 16 residues. V trimming: 0 bases; J trimming: 0 bases; junction bases outside the gene matches: 3. The germline V gene has CDR1 SGHAT and CDR2 FQNNGV. Written as DNA, the CDR3 is TGTGCCAGCAGCTTAGATCTGGACAGGGCTAACTATGGCTACACCTTC. This gives the protein CASSLDLDRANYGYTF.

J is TRBJ1-5 and V is TRBV18; 8 nucleotides agree with TRBD1. V was pared by 4 bases and J by 4 bases, with 6 bases of the junction left unmatched. Germline-derived CDR1 and CDR2 are KGHSH and LQKENI. The CDR3 is 15 residues long. The CDR3 spells CASSQTGDPNQPQHF. DNA of the CDR3: TGTGCCAGCTCACAGACAGGGGACCCTAATCAGCCCCAGCATTTT.

This chain links TRBV19 with TRBJ1-3; D might be TRBD1 (5 bases). Germline CDR1 LNHDA, CDR2 SQIVND (reference sequence). V was clipped by 5 bases and J by 0 bases, with 17 bases between them. The CDR3 contains 17 residues. In DNA form, the CDR3 reads TGTGCCAGTAGTTTTAACGGTCGGGGGAGCTCTGGAAACACCATATATTTT. It yields the protein CASSFNGRGSSGNTIYF.

The V call is TRBV4-3, the J call TRBJ2-1, with 7 positions matching TRBD2. CDR3 length: 17 residues. The germline V gene has CDR1 LGHNA and CDR2 YSLEER. V lost 4 bases to trimming and J lost 6 bases; unmatched junction nucleotides: 15. The CDR3 nucleotides read TGCGCCAGCAGCCTAGACTATCCCGGGACTACCTTCAATGAGCAGTTCTTC. Protein: CASSLDYPGTTFNEQFF.

V and J are TRBV11-3 and TRBJ2-1; TRBD1 aligns across 8 bases. V shed 5 bases, J shed 6 bases, and the junction held 3 bases outside the gene matches. The CDR3 is 13 residues long. CDR1 is SGHNT and CDR2 is YENEEA in the germline V gene. The DNA for the CDR3 is TGTGCCAGCAGCCGGGGGACAGGCAATGAGCAGTTCTTC. This codes for CASSRGTGNEQFF.

This clone appeared once. The chain employs TRBV28 and TRBJ2-3, with 7 bases lining up with TRBD2. This CDR3 has 14 residues. In germline, CDR1 is MDHEN, CDR2 SYDVKM. The ends lost 3 bases at V and 5 bases at J; junction bases unmatched: 5. CDR3 in amino acids: CASSFPGEGDTQYF. CDR3 nucleotides: TGTGCCAGCAGTTTCCCCGGGGAGGGAGATACGCAGTATTTT.

The chain carries TRBV19 and TRBJ1-2; 8 positions agree with TRBD1. J lost 3 bases, V lost 0 bases, and 3 bases had no gene match. CDR3 length: 15 amino acids. CDR1 and CDR2 (germline): LNHDA, SQIVND (reference sequence). CDR3: CASSIEQGGYYGYTF. The CDR3 nucleotides are TGTGCCAGTAGTATAGAACAGGGGGGCTACTATGGCTACACCTTC.

The chain links TRBV7-2 to TRBJ2-3; 8 bases map to TRBD2. This CDR3 has 17 amino acids. V was pared by 5 bases and J by 2 bases, with 12 bases of the junction left unmatched. Germline assignment: CDR1 SGHTA and CDR2 FQGNSA. The CDR3 protein is CASSAGGLAGLTDTQYF. The CDR3 region has the DNA TGTGCCAGCAGCGCAGGCGGGTTAGCGGGGCTCACAGATACGCAGTATTTT.

The V and J genes are TRBV5-8 and TRBJ2-7, with a weak D call TRBD2 (5 bases). This CDR3 is 14 amino acids long. V was trimmed by 7 bases and J by 0 bases, leaving 14 bases between them. From germline, CDR1 is SGHTS and CDR2 YDEGEE. This CDR3 reads CASFRLGSSYEQYF. CDR3 nucleotide sequence: TGTGCCAGCTTCAGGCTGGGGAGCTCCTACGAGCAGTACTTC.

This chain links TRBV27 with TRBJ2-1, with TRBD2 identical over 7 bases. Trimming cost V 2 bases and J 9 bases; bases outside gene matches: 13. Germline assignment: CDR1 MNHEY and CDR2 SMNVEV (reference sequence). This CDR3 contains 16 residues. The CDR3 loop is CASSLTPGGSLSEQFF. DNA of the CDR3: TGTGCCAGCAGTTTAACCCCGGGCGGGAGTCTGAGTGAGCAGTTCTTC.

This clone was recorded a few times. This chain links TRBV6-5 with TRBJ1-1, with TRBD1 identical over 7 bases. V trimming: 7 bases; J trimming: 1 base; junction bases outside the gene matches: 6. From germline, CDR1 is MNHEY and CDR2 SVGAGI. The CDR3 consists of 14 residues. CDR3: CASTWDRANTEAFF. Written as DNA, the CDR3 is TGTGCCAGCACCTGGGACAGAGCGAACACTGAAGCTTTCTTT.

This clone was counted a single time. V usage is TRBV19 and J usage is TRBJ2-1, with TRBD1 matching over 7 bases. V lost 7 bases, J lost 6 bases, and 9 bases stayed unmatched. This CDR3 has 14 residues. Germline lookup yields CDR1 LNHDA and CDR2 SQIVND (reference sequence). The CDR3 sequence is CASTVVAGGNEQFF. The CDR3 coding sequence is TGTGCCAGTACGGTGGTAGCAGGGGGCAATGAGCAGTTCTTC.

The chain couples TRBV11-2 to TRBJ1-1; possibly TRBD1 for D (6 bases). Looked up from germline, CDR1 is SGHAT and CDR2 is FQNNGV. V was shortened by 6 bases and J by 3 bases, with 17 bases between the two germline ends. The length of the CDR3 is 15 residues. The CDR3 coding sequence is TGTGCCAGCAGTCAGGCGGTCAGGGGTTACACTGAAGCTTTCTTT. Protein: CASSQAVRGYTEAFF.

The chain is built from TRBV9 and TRBJ1-1, with a weak D call TRBD1 (5 bases). The CDR3 sequence is 13 residues long. The V end was cut by 1 base, the J end by 7 bases, with 11 bases between. Germline CDR1 reads SGDLS; CDR2 reads YYNGEE. The CDR3 loop is CASSVSKQGEAFF. CDR3 nucleotide sequence: TGTGCCAGCAGCGTATCTAAGCAGGGTGAAGCTTTCTTT.

This chain uses TRBV6-2 or TRBV6-3 with TRBJ1-6, with TRBD1 as a possible D gene (5 bases). The CDR3 contains 15 residues. Germline CDR1 is MNHEY and CDR2 is SVGEGT. Trimming took 2 bases from V and 9 from J, leaving 14 bases between them. The DNA for the CDR3 is TGTGCCAGCAGTTACGATGGGGCCGGTAGTTCACCCCTCCACTTT. This sequence encodes CASSYDGAGSSPLHF.

The chain has TRBV10-3 and TRBJ2-2, with 8 bases lining up with TRBD1. The CDR3 contains 17 residues. Germline values: CDR1 ENHRY, CDR2 SYGVKD. V dropped 7 bases and J dropped 4; count of bases not matched to a gene: 14. The CDR3 sequence is CAITGSVTDRGTGELFF. The CDR3 coding sequence is TGTGCCATCACGGGAAGTGTAACCGACAGGGGCACCGGGGAGCTGTTTTTT.

The chain is built from TRBV4-3 and TRBJ1-2; TRBD1 agrees at 8 bases. The trim removed 2 bases at V and 4 bases at J, leaving 3 bases unmatched. There are 14 residues in the CDR3. Germline V gene data show CDR1 as LGHNA and CDR2 as YSLEER. In nucleotides, the CDR3 is TGCGCCAGCAGCCAACTTACAGGGGGCTATGGCTACACCTTC. Its translation: CASSQLTGGYGYTF.